This TCR beta chain comes out of a study of CD4 T cells in relation to SARS-CoV-2 and coronaviruses. The wider study: PBMCs were cultured with antigen for roughly nine days before TCR beta sequencing. The negative reference was HIV-1 Nef peptide pool or peptide-free culture. Shared crossreactive spike epitopes were mapped to their HLA restriction.

Generated by immunoSEQ multiplex PCR, the TCRdb table keeps only in-frame clones and is missing some. The table shows about 22,000 clones, with 60% to 80% occurring only once. Unexposed donor CD4+ T cells date from about 2011-2018, before the COVID-19 pandemic. The cells were cultured for roughly 11 days before CD4+ T cells were isolated. About this clone: Its target is not known.

This receptor was identified in a human donor in good health. The sequenced sample consisted of CD4+ T cells from PBMCs, cultured in vitro.

CDR3 amino acids: CSGSGTDTQYF. The DNA for the CDR3 is TGCAGCGGCAGCGGCACAGATACGCAGTATTTT. J is TRBJ2-3 and V is TRBV29-1; D gene unclear. The ends were cut back, 7 bases at V and 1 base at J, with 6 bases in the middle. Germline CDR1 is SQVTM and CDR2 is ANQGSEA. This CDR3 has 11 residues.